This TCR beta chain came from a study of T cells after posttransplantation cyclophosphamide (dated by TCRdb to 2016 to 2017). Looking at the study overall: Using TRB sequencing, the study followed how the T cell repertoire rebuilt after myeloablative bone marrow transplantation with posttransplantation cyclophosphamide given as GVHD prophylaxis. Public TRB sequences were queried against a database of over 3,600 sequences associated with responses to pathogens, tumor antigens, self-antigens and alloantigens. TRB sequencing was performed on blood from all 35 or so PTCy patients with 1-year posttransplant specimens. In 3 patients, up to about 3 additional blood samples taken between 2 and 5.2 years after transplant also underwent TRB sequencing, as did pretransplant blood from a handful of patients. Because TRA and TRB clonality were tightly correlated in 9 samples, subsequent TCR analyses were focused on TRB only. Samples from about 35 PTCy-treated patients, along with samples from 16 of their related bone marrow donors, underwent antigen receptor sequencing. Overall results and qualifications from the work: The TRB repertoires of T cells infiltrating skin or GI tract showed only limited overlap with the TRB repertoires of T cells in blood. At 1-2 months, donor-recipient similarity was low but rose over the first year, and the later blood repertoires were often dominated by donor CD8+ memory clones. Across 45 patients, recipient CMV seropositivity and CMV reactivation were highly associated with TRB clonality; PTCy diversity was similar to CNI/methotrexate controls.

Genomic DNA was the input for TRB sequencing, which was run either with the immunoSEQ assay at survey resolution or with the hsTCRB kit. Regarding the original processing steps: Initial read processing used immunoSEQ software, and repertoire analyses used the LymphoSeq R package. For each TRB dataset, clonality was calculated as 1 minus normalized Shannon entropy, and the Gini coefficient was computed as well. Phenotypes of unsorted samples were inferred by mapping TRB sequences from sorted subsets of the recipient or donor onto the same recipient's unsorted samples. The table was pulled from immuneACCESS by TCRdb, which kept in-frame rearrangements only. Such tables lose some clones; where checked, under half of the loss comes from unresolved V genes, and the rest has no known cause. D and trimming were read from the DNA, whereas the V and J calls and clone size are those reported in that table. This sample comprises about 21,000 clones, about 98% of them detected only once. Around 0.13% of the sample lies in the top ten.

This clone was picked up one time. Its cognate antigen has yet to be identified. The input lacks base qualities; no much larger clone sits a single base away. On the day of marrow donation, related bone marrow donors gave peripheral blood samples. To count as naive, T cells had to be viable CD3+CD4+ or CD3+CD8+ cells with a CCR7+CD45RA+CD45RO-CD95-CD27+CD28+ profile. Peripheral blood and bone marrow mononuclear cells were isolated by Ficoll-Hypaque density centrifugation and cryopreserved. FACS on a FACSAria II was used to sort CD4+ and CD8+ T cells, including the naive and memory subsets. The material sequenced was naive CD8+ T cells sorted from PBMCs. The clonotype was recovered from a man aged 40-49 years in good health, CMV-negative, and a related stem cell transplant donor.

In nucleotide form, the sequence is TGTGCCAGCAGCCTGGGTAGCGGCACAGATACGCAGTATTTT. Its amino acids are CASSLGSGTDTQYF. This sequence uses TRBV6-6 and TRBJ2-3; possibly the D gene is TRBD2, per 5 matching bases. V loses 6 bases, J loses 1 base, and the germline ends lie 11 bases apart. The CDR3 runs 14 amino acids, cysteine and phenylalanine included. Only CDR3 DNA is held: 42 bases, read in frame from base 1. Taken from the germline V gene (reference sequence), the CDR1 and CDR2 loops are MNHNY and SVGAGI.